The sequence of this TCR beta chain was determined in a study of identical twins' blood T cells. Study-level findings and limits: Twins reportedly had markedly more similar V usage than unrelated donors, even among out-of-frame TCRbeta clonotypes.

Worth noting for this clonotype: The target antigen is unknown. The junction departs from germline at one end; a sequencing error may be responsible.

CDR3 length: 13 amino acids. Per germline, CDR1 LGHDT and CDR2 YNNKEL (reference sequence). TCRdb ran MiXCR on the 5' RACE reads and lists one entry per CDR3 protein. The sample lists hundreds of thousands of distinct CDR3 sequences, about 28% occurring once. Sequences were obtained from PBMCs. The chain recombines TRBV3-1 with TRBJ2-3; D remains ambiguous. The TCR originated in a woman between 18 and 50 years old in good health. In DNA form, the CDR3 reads TGTGCCAACAGCCAAGAATCCCTAGATACGCAGTATTTT. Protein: CANSQESLDTQYF.